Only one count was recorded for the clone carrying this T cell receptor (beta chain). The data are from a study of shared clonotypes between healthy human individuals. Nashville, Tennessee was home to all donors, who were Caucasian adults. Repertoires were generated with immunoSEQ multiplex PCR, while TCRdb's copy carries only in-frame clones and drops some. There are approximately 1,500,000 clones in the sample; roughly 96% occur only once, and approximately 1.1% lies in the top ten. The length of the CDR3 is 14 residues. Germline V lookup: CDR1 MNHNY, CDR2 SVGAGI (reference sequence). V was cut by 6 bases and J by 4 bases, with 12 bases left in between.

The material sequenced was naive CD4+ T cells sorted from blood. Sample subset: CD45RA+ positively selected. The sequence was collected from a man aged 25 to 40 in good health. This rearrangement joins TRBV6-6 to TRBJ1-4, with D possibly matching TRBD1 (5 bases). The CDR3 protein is CASRPAGFNEKLFF. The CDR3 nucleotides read TGTGCCAGCAGACCCGCAGGGTTTAATGAAAAACTGTTTTTT.